The entry below describes one TCR beta chain. The antigen is undetermined. Use of 60 Vbeta and 13 Jbeta primers characterized the PCR. Measured with immunoSEQ multiplex PCR; TCRdb has only the in-frame clones, and not every one. Here the sample spans approximately 130,000 clones, about 8.6% being singletons. The data originate from a study of cytomegalovirus exposure and HLA in healthy donors. Study summary: For the approximately 410 genotyped donors, around 76% fell within the Caucasian-associated ancestry cluster.

From germline, CDR1 is MNHEY and CDR2 SMNVEV (reference sequence). This CDR3 spans 14 amino acids. V shed 6 bases and J 0 bases; nucleotides not matched to a gene: 2. Findings and limits, study-wide: Later on, an analysis found that several of the most significant clusters appeared to be linked to common viral pathogens, which included parvovirus B19.

Source material: PBMCs. This chain uses TRBV27 with TRBJ2-1; 7 bases match TRBD1. This receptor was identified in a woman between 35 and 50 years old in good health and CMV-seropositive. In nucleotides, the CDR3 is TGTGCCAGCAGCCGGGACAGCTCCTACAATGAGCAGTTCTTC. This gives the protein CASSRDSSYNEQFF.